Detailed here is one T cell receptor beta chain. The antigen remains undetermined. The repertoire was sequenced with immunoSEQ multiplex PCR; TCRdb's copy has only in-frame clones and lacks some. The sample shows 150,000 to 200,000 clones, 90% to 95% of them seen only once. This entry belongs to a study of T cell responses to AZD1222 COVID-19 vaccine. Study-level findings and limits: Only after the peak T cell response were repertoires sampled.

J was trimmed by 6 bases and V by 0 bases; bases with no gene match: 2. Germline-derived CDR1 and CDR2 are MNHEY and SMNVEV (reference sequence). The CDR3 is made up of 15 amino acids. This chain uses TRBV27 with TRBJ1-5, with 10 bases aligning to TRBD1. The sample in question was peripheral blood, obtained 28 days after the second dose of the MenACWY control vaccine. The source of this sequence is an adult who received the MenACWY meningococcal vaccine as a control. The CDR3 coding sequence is TGTGCCAGCAGTTTATCCGGGACAGGGGTTCAGCCCCAGCATTTT. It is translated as CASSLSGTGVQPQHF.